This T cell receptor beta chain is drawn from a study of blood T cell dynamics during melanoma immunotherapy. At the level of the study: Metastatic melanoma patients received first-line pembrolizumab or nivolumab plus ipilimumab.

Overall study results and limits: At W3, later disease-control patients showed bifurcated PBMC repertoire changes, unlike progressors.

Noted time point: pre-treatment baseline. At 12 weeks after first infusion, RECIST 1.1 defined response for most patients. Patients with prior systemic cancer treatment, concomitant immunosuppressants, or other active malignancies were excluded. About this clone: Its antigen is not known.

Using immunoSEQ multiplex PCR, the repertoire was profiled, and TCRdb retains in-frame clones only, with some absent. The sample carries approximately 15,000 clones, 85% to 90% recorded once. The sequences come from blood, collected from a patient treated with checkpoint blockade. The clonotype comes from a human donor with melanoma.

In DNA, the CDR3 is TGTGCCAGCTCCCCGGCTACCAATGAGCAGTTCTTC. It codes for CASSPATNEQFF. The chain recombines TRBV7-9 with TRBJ2-1, with D unclear. In germline, CDR1 is SEHNR, CDR2 FQNEAQ (reference sequence). This CDR3 contains 12 residues. V was clipped by 8 bases and J by 6 bases, with 11 bases between them.